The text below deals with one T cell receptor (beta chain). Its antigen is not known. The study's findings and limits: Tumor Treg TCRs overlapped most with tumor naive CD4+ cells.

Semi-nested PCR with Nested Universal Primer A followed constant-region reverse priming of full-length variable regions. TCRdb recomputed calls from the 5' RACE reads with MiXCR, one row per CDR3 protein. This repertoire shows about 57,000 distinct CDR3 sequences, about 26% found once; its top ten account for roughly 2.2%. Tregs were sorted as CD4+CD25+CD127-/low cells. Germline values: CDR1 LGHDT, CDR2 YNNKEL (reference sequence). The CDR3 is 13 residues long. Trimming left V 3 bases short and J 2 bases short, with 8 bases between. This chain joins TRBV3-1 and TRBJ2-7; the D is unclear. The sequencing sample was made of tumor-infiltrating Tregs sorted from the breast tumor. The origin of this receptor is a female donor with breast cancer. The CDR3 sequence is CASSHKVTYEQYF. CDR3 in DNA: TGTGCCAGCAGCCATAAGGTGACCTACGAGCAGTACTTC.